Included here is one TCR beta chain sequence, with context. No antigen is known for it. Trimming left V 1 base short and J 2 bases short, with 18 bases between. This CDR3 comprises 17 residues. The germline CDR1 and CDR2 sequences are SGHDN and FVKESK. TCRdb's copy holds only in-frame clones and misses some; the assay was immunoSEQ multiplex PCR. The data show roughly 70,000 clones, around 83% seen once. Time point meaning: baseline, week 1 (first vaccination visit). The treatment was: pre-vaccination baseline after standard-of-care therapy. Astrocytomas that were new, WHO grade 3 or 4, IDH1-mutant and ATRX-lost were present in the donors. This sample was taken from a study of a mutant IDH1 vaccine in newly diagnosed glioma. Study-level findings and limits: Patients showed vaccine-induced immune responses at a rate of roughly 93%.

This material consisted of peripheral blood mononuclear cells (PBMCs), taken from a glioma patient treated with radiotherapy, temozolomide or both. The J gene is TRBJ2-7, the V gene TRBV14; TRBD1 might be the D (5 bases). The TCR sequence derives from a young woman with glioma. Some clones in this sample may be carry-over from other donors' samples. This CDR3 is CASSQASHRTKTYEQYF. As DNA, the CDR3 is TGTGCCAGCAGCCAAGCGTCACACAGGACCAAGACCTACGAGCAGTACTTC. The full variable domain, its missing parts supplied by reference TRBV14 and TRBJ2-7, is EAGVTQFPSHSVIEKGQTVTLRCDPISGHDNLYWYRRVMGKEIKFLLHFVKESKQDESGMPNNRFLAERTGGTYSTLKVQPAELEDSGVYFCASSQASHRTKTYEQYFGPGTRLTVT.